The T cell receptor beta chain under discussion was sequenced for a study of CD8+ T cells in alopecia areata. The investigators collected lesional scalp punch biopsies and peripheral blood from alopecia areata patients. Sequencing templates came from extracted RNA that was reverse transcribed into cDNA. Data came from immunoSEQ multiplex PCR; TCRdb stores just in-frame clones and leaves some out. Of under 65,000 clones listed, 44% are singletons. This clone was detected only a few times. This receptor was identified in a human donor with alopecia areata. Sequencing input: NKG2D-low CD8+ T cells sorted from blood.

CDR3 protein: CSVHKGGRGYGYTF. DNA for the CDR3: TGCAGCGTCCACAAGGGGGGGCGAGGCTATGGCTACACCTTC. The chain links TRBV29-1 to TRBJ1-2; maybe TRBD1 (6 bases). This CDR3 comprises 14 residues. Germline lookup yields CDR1 SQVTM and CDR2 ANQGSEA. Trimming left V 6 bases short and J 4 bases short, with 18 bases between.